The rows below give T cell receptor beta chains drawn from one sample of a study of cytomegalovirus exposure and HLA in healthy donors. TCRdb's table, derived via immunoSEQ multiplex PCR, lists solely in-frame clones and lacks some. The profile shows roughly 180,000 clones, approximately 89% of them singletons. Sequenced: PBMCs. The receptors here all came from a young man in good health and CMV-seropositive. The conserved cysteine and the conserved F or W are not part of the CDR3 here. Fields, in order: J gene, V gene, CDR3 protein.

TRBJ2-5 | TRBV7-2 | ASSQGLAGGETQY
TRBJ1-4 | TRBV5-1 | ASSGYSGARGEKLF
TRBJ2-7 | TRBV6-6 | ASTSSPYEQY
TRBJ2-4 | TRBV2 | ASRRGSGEWVAKNIQY
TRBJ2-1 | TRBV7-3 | ASSLTAGAEQF
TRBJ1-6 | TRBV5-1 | ASSLELGQIKSPLH
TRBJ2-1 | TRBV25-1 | ASSEPGGFDEQF
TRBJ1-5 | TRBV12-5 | ASGLGSSFNQPQH
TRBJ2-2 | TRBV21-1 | ASFERDTGELF
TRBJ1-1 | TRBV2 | ASKTRDRENTEAF
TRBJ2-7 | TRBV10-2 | ASSDDREQY
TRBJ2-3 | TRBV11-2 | ASSLEIAGVGRGRRTQY
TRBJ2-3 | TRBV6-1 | ASSEGSSGGPKRDTQY
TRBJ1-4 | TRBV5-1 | ASSLGSATNEKLF
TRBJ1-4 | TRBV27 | ASSWTGDEKLF
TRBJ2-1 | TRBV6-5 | ASRPPWGGEQF
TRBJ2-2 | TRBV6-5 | ASSYSLARNTGELF
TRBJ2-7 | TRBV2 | ASSVSGIGYEQY
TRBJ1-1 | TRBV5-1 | ASSLEVPSTEAF
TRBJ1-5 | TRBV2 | ASSGGTGEANQPQH
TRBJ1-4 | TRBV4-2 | ASSQTGSPNEKLF
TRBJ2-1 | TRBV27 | ASSGDGQISSYNEQF
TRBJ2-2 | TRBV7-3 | ASSLSRNGELF
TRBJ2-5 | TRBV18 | ASSPPWDSGETQY
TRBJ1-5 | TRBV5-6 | ASSLASTSQPQH
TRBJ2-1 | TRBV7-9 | ASSSTSGNSYNEQF
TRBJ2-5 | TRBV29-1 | SFDRGSGETQY
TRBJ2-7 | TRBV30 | AWSPGHSPYEQY
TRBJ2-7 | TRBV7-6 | ASSPGTSGGYEQY
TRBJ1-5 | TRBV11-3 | ASSSVGGNQPQH
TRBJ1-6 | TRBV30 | AWSGGQDNSPLH
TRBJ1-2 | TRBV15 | ATSRDQGSYGYT
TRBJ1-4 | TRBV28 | ATLYFEKLF
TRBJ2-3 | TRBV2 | ASSKLAGGSRADTQY
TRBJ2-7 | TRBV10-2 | ASNRNEQY
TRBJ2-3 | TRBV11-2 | ASSSGLAGALHTQY
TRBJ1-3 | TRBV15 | ATSRDRRNTIY
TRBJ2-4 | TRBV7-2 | ASSVSGTVAKNIQY
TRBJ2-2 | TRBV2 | ASNRLANTGELF
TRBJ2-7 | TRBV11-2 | ASSLKGREQY
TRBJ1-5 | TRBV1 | TSSWPNRDGLGNQPQH
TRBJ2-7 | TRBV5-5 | ASSPLGAYEQY
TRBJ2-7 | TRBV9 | ASSVGGVYEQY
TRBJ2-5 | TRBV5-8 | ASSLGSGQGGETQY
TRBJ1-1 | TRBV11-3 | ASSLEAGSGTEAF
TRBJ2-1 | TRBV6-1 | ASSEAPGLVGEQF